This entry is about one T cell receptor (beta chain). The antigen is not known. The data derive from a study of CD8+ T cells in alopecia areata. Study-wide findings and caveats: Scalp sample sequencing also detects resident alphabeta T cells of normal skin.

The germline CDR1 and CDR2 sequences are ENHRY and SYGVKD. This CDR3 has 12 residues. The junction had 5 bases not matched to a gene; V was cut back by 10 bases and J by 5 bases. Following RNA extraction, reverse transcription yielded cDNA that acted as the sequencing template. The method was immunoSEQ multiplex PCR; TCRdb's version includes in-frame clones alone and lacks a portion of them. Of 250,000 or so clones detected, around two thirds appear once; the ten largest clones hold 0.95% to 1.5%. This TCR was recovered from a human donor with alopecia areata. This material consisted of CD4+ T cells sorted from blood, taken at week 0. V and J are TRBV10-3 and TRBJ2-1; 7 bases align to TRBD1. The CDR3 sequence is CATRTGDNEQFF. Here the CDR3 DNA reads TGTGCCACGCGGACAGGAGACAATGAGCAGTTCTTC.